This T cell receptor beta chain was identified during a study of regulatory dendritic cells for organ transplantation. CDR3 length equals 15 residues. V lost 7 bases and J lost 6, with 21 bases in between. Germline V CDR1 and CDR2: MDHEN, SYDVKM. Profiled with immunoSEQ multiplex PCR; TCRdb holds only in-frame clones, not every one. The sample carries under 35,000 clones, less than 90% recorded once. The chain has TRBV28 and TRBJ1-2, with D perhaps TRBD1 (6 bases). The sequence derives from a human donor in good health. The sample consisted of naive CD4+ T cells from blood. As for subset: CD45RA+ naive T cells. This chain's CDR3 is CASNKNQGLINGYTF. The DNA of the CDR3 is TGTGCCAGCAACAAGAACCAGGGGCTCATCAATGGCTACACCTTC.